This T cell receptor (beta chain) was found in a study of T cells after yellow fever vaccination. This clonotype has more than one count but fewer than ten. The target antigen is unknown. General observations from the study: One caveat is that FACS-sorted repertoires could contain abundant clonotypes contaminating from the bulk population.

Template switching with 5'RACE generated the TCR cDNA and added a universal primer site and UMIs. TCRdb recomputed calls from the 5' RACE reads with MiXCR, one row per CDR3 protein. The sample holds around 600,000 distinct CDR3 sequences, approximately 13% seen once. Germline CDR1 is LNHNV and CDR2 is YYDKDF (reference sequence). Trimming took 4 bases from V and 4 from J, leaving 13 bases between them. The CDR3 length is 14 residues. The chain recombines TRBV15 with TRBJ1-2; D remains ambiguous. The sequence was obtained from a man aged 25 to 40 who received the YFV17D yellow fever vaccine. The material was PBMCs, obtained on the day of the yellow fever booster vaccination. The CDR3 sequence: CATSTDSEGYGYTF. The CDR3 coding sequence is TGTGCCACCAGCACTGACTCGGAGGGCTATGGCTACACCTTC.